This record concerns one TCR beta chain sequence. Germline V gives CDR1 DFQATT, CDR2 SNEGSKA (reference sequence). This CDR3 has 14 amino acids. The sample is drawn from a study of T cells expressing NK-cell markers. Study as a whole: Sorted CD3+CD56+NKG2C+, CD3+CD56+NKG2C- and CD3+CD56-NKG2C+ T cells provided the TCR beta repertoires. Within the sequenced cohort of eight donors, seven exhibited HCMV seropositivity and one was seronegative.

TCRdb re-called the 5' RACE reads and gives one entry per CDR3 protein, without DNA. The repertoire table contains about 150,000 distinct CDR3 sequences. The J gene is TRBJ1-1, the V gene TRBV20-1. The sequence derives from a woman aged 45-59 years in good health. The sequenced material came from blood T cells: a sorted CD56 or NKG2C T cell subset, CD4+ or CD8+ T cells, or bulk PBMC T cells (not recorded which). CDR3: CSAKEGGTNTEAFF.